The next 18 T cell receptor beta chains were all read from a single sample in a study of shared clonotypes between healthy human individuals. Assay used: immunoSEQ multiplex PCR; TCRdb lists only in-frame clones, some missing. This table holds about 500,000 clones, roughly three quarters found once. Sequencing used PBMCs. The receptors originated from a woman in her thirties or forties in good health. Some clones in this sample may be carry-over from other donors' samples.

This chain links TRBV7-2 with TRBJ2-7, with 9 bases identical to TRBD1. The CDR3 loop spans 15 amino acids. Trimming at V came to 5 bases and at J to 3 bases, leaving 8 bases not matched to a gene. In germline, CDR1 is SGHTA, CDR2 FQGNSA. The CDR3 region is CASSTPGQGIYEQYF. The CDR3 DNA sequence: TGTGCCAGCAGCACCCCGGGACAGGGAATCTACGAGCAGTACTTC.

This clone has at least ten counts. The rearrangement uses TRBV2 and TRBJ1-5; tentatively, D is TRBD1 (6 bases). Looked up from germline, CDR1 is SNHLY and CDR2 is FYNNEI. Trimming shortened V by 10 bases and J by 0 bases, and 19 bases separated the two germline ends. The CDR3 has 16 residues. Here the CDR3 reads CATSWEGDYSNQPQHF. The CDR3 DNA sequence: TGTGCCACCTCCTGGGAGGGGGACTATAGCAATCAGCCCCAGCATTTT.

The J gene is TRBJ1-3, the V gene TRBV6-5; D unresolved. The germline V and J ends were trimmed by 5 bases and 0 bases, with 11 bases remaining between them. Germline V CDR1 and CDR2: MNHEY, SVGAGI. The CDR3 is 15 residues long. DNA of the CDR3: TGTGCCAGCAGTCCCAGCTTTATCTCTGGAAACACCATATATTTT. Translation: CASSPSFISGNTIYF.

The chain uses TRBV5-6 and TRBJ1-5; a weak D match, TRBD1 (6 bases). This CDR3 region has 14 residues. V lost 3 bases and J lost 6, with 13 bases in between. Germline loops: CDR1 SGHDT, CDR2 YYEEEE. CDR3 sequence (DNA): TGTGCCAGCAGCTCGAGAACAGGGCGTCAGCCCCAGCATTTT. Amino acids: CASSSRTGRQPQHF.

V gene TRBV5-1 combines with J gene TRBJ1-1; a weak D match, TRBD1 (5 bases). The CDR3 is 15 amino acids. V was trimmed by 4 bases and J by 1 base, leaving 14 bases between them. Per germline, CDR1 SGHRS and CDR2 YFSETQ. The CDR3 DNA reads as TGCGCCAGCAGCGCACACTCACAGGAGAACACTGAAGCTTTCTTT. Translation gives CASSAHSQENTEAFF.

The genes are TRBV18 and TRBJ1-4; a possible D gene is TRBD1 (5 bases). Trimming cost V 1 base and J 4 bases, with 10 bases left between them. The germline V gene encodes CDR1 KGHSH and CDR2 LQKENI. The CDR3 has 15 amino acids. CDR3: CASSPRTQSNEKLFF. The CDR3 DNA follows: TGTGCCAGCTCACCACGGACACAGAGTAATGAAAAACTGTTTTTT.

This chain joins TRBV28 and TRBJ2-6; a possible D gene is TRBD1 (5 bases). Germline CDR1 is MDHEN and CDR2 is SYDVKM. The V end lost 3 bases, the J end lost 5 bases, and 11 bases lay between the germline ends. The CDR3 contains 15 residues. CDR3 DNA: TGTGCCAGCAGTTTGGTAAGGGGTAGGGCCAACGTCCTGACTTTC. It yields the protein CASSLVRGRANVLTF.

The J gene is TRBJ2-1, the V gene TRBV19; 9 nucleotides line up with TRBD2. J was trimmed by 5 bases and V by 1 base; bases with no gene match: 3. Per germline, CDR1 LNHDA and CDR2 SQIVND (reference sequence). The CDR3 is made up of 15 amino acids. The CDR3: CASSIGAGGHNEQFF. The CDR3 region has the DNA TGTGCCAGTAGTATAGGAGCGGGAGGCCACAATGAGCAGTTCTTC.

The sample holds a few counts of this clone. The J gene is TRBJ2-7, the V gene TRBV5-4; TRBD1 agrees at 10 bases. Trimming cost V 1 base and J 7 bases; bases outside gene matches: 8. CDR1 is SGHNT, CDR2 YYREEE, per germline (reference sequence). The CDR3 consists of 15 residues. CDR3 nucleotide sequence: TGTGCCAGCAGCTTGCCCGGGACAGGGGTGAGGGAGCAGTACTTC. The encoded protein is CASSLPGTGVREQYF.

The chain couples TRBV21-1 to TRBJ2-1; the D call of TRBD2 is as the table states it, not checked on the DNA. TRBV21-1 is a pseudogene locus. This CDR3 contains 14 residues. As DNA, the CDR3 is TGTGCCAGCCGAACGGGGGGGTTATACAATGAGCAGTTCTTC. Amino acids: CASRTGGLYNEQFF.

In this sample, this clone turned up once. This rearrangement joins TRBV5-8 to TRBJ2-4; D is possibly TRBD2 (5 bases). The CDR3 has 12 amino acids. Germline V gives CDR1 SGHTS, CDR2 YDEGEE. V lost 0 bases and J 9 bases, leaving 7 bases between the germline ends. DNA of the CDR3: TGTGCCAGCAGCTTGGAGAGCGGCATTCAGTACTTC. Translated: CASSLESGIQYF.

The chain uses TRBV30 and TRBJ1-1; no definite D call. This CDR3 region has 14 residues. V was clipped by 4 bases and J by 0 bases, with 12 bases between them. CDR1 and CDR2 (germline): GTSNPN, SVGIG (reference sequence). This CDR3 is CAWIPLRMNTEAFF. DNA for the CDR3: TGTGCCTGGATCCCCCTCAGAATGAACACTGAAGCTTTCTTT.

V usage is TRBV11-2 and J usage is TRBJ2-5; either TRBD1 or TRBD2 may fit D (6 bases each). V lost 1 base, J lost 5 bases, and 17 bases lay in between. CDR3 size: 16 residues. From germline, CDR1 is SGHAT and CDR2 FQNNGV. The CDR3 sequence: CASSLVSGAVSETQYF. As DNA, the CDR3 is TGTGCCAGCAGCTTAGTTTCGGGGGCAGTCTCGGAGACCCAGTACTTC.

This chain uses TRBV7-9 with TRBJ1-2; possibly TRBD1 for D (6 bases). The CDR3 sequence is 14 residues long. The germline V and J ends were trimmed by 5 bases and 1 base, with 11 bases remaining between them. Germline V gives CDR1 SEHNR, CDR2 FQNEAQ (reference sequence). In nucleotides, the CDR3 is TGTGCCAGCAGCATAAGGACAGATAACTATGGCTACACCTTC. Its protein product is CASSIRTDNYGYTF.

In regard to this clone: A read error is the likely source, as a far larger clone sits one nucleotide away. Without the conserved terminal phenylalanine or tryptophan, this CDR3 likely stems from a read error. The CDR3 sequence is CASSKTDYGYTL. The DNA of the CDR3 is TGTGCCAGCAGCAAGACAGATTATGGCTACACCCTC. The chain combines TRBV7-9 with TRBJ1-2; D is possibly TRBD1 (5 bases). This CDR3 region has 12 residues. V dropped 5 bases and J dropped 5 bases, with 9 bases sitting between them. Germline-derived CDR1 and CDR2 are SEHNR and FQNEAQ (reference sequence).

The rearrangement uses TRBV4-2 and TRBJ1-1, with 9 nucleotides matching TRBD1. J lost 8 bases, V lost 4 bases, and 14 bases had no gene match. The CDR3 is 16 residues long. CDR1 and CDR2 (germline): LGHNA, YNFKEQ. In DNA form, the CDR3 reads TGTGCCAGCAGCCGGGGACAGGGCGGGCGCGAGACGGAAGCTTTCTTT. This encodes CASSRGQGGRETEAFF.

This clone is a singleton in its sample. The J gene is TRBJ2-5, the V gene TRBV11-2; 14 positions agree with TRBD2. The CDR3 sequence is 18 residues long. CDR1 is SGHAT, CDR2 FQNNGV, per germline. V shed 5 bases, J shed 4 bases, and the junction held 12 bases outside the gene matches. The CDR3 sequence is CASSQQRLAGGRGETQYF. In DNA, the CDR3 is TGTGCCAGCAGCCAACAACGACTAGCGGGAGGGCGTGGAGAGACCCAGTACTTC.

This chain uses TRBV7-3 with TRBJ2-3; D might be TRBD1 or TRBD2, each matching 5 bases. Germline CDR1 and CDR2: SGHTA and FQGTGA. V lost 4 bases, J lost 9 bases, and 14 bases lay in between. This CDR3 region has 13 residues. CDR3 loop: CASSSQGTGTQYF. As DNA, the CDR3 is TGTGCCAGCAGCTCACAAGGGACCGGGACGCAGTATTTT.